These 15 T cell receptor beta chains came from one sample sequenced in a study of T cell repertoires in cytomegalovirus infection. TCRdb re-called the reads through MiXCR, storing one row per CDR3 protein. The sample records about 440,000 distinct CDR3 sequences, roughly a third being singletons. The sample consisted of PBMCs. The receptors here all came from a human donor in good health (CMV status not recorded). Some clones in this sample may be carry-over from other donors' samples.

J is TRBJ2-3 and V is TRBV6-5; the match to TRBD1 covers 8 bases. The trim removed 6 bases at V and 6 bases at J, leaving 8 bases unmatched. The CDR3 sequence is 14 residues long. The V gene's germline CDR1 is MNHEY and CDR2 SVGAGI. The CDR3, as DNA: TGTGCCAGCAGCCCGGACAGGGTTGAGGATACGCAGTATTTT. It is translated as CASSPDRVEDTQYF.

The sample holds many counts of this clonotype. This sequence joins TRBV10-3 and TRBJ2-5; D is undetermined. CDR1 is ENHRY and CDR2 is SYGVKD in the germline V gene. The CDR3 covers 12 residues. Trimming removed 3 bases at V and 5 bases at J, with 7 bases between. In DNA, the CDR3 is TGTGCCATCAGTGACGCTGGGGAGACCCAGTACTTC. This translates into CAISDAGETQYF.

The chain uses TRBV6-2 or TRBV6-3 and TRBJ2-1; 7 bases match TRBD1. The CDR3 consists of 17 residues. V dropped 1 base and J dropped 3; count of bases not matched to a gene: 9. Germline CDR1 reads MNHEY; CDR2 reads SVGEGT. CDR3 amino acids: CASSYLTTGTIYNEQFF. The CDR3 nucleotides are TGTGCCAGCAGTTACTTGACGACAGGGACAATCTACAATGAGCAGTTCTTC.

There are a few counts of this clonotype. The gene calls are TRBV25-1 and TRBJ1-2; no firm D call. The CDR3 extends over 14 amino acids. V shed 5 bases and J shed 8 bases, with 18 bases lying between them. Germline loops: CDR1 MGHDK, CDR2 SYGVNS. CDR3 loop: CASSPLGPGEGYTF. CDR3 coding DNA: TGTGCCAGCAGTCCCCTCGGGCCAGGAGAAGGCTACACCTTC.

This clonotype showed up just a few times. This chain uses TRBV20-1 with TRBJ2-1, with 9 positions matching TRBD2. The trim removed 6 bases at V and 15 bases at J, leaving 27 bases unmatched. Per the germline V gene, CDR1 is DFQATT and CDR2 is SNEGSKA (reference sequence). The CDR3 is 17 amino acids. DNA of the CDR3: TGCAGTGCCAGCGTGGGGGTGGTAGCGGGGGCAAGGGGGGGTCCGTTCTTC. Translating it yields CSASVGVVAGARGGPFF.

This clonotype was counted a few times. The gene calls are TRBV6-1 and TRBJ2-1, with D perhaps matching TRBD1 (8 bases). V lost 6 bases, J lost 9 bases, and 15 bases lay in between. The CDR3 length is 13 residues. CDR1 is MNHNS and CDR2 is SASEGT in the germline V gene. The CDR3: CASSQYRGGEQFF. CDR3 bases: TGTGCCAGCAGCCAATACAGGGGGGGTGAGCAGTTCTTC.

A single count supports this clonotype. V gene TRBV6-1 combines with J gene TRBJ1-2, with TRBD1 matching over 7 bases. The CDR3 is 14 amino acids. CDR1 MNHNS and CDR2 SASEGT come from the germline V gene. Trimming at V came to 2 bases and at J to 7 bases, leaving 7 bases not matched to a gene. The CDR3 region is CASSEREGAFGYTF. CDR3 nucleotides: TGTGCCAGCAGTGAAAGGGAGGGGGCTTTTGGCTACACCTTC.

J is TRBJ2-5 and V is TRBV6-1; tentatively, D is TRBD1 (6 bases). The CDR3 has 14 amino acids. The V end was cut by 6 bases, the J end by 7 bases, with 18 bases between. Germline values: CDR1 MNHNS, CDR2 SASEGT. The CDR3 is CASRTGTGTGTQYF. The CDR3 bases are TGTGCCAGCAGGACAGGCACCGGGACCGGGACCCAGTACTTC.

The chain joins TRBV6-5 to TRBJ1-5, with TRBD1 matching over 8 bases. The CDR3 is made up of 15 amino acids. Germline V gene sequence: CDR1 MNHEY, CDR2 SVGAGI. The junction had 6 bases not matched to a gene; V was cut back by 6 bases and J by 2 bases. CDR3 in amino acids: CASRPDRGGNQPQHF. Here the CDR3 DNA reads TGTGCCAGCAGACCAGACAGGGGTGGCAATCAGCCCCAGCATTTT.

This clonotype came up many times. The chain employs TRBV6-2 or TRBV6-3 and TRBJ2-7; weak D call: TRBD1 (7 bases). The CDR3 contains 15 residues. V shed 5 bases and J shed 2 bases, with 16 bases lying between them. Per the germline V gene, CDR1 is MNHEY and CDR2 is SVGEGT. CDR3: CASSPMRDRPYEQYF. Written as DNA, the CDR3 is TGTGCCAGCAGTCCAATGCGGGACAGACCCTACGAGCAGTACTTC.

This clonotype was seen more than once but under ten times. The CDR3 loop is CAIRDSSYEQYF. CDR3 nucleotides: TGTGCCATCAGGGACAGTTCCTACGAGCAGTACTTC. The gene calls are TRBV10-3 and TRBJ2-7; possibly TRBD1 for D (6 bases). Trimming left V 6 bases short and J 1 base short, with 7 bases between. Germline values: CDR1 ENHRY, CDR2 SYGVKD. The CDR3 runs 12 residues.

As concerns this clonotype: A read error may produce the germline difference seen at one junction end. The CDR3 region has the DNA TGTGCCAGCAGCTTATTCTTAGGGAACGGGGCCAACGTCCGGCCTTTC. It encodes CASSLFLGNGANVRPF. The chain has TRBV11-2 and TRBJ2-6; D may be TRBD1 or TRBD2 (5 bases each). Germline CDR1 SGHAT, CDR2 FQNNGV. The CDR3 length is 16 residues.

The table lists this clonotype with a few counts. This sequence joins TRBV11-2 and TRBJ2-3; D is ambiguous. With 4 bases removed from V and 3 bases from J, the gap between germline ends came to 11 bases. CDR3 length: 14 amino acids. From germline, CDR1 is SGHAT and CDR2 FQNNGV. CDR3 protein: CASSSMRATDTQYF. The CDR3 bases are TGTGCCAGCAGCTCCATGCGAGCAACAGATACGCAGTATTTT.

This clonotype was counted a few times. The chain combines TRBV18 with TRBJ1-3; D ambiguous. V lost 5 bases and J lost 0, with 17 bases in between. Germline V CDR1 and CDR2: KGHSH, LQKENI. The CDR3 length is 17 residues. For the CDR3, the DNA is TGTGCCAGCTCAACGGACCTTCTGTCCAGCTCTGGAAACACCATATATTTT. This translates into CASSTDLLSSSGNTIYF.

The chain carries TRBV6-5 and TRBJ2-3; possible D gene TRBD1, 6 bases. Between the trimmed V and J ends, which lost 5 bases and 0 bases, there was a span of 15 bases. CDR1 and CDR2 from the germline V gene are MNHEY and SVGAGI. CDR3 length: 16 residues. This CDR3 reads CASSRTGLASTDTQYF. The DNA of the CDR3 is TGTGCCAGCAGTAGAACAGGGCTTGCGAGCACAGATACGCAGTATTTT.